This T cell receptor beta chain came from a study of CD8 T cells in Susac syndrome. The CDR3 is made up of 13 amino acids. Per the germline V gene, CDR1 is SGHAT and CDR2 is FQDESV (reference sequence). V was trimmed by 3 bases and J by 4 bases, leaving 9 bases between them. RNA in amounts of roughly 0.5 to 1 ug was reverse transcribed with random hexamers. TCRdb reprocessed the immunoSEQ multiplex PCR reads with MiXCR, giving one entry per CDR3 protein. The sample includes some 130,000 distinct CDR3 sequences, approximately 94% of them seen just once. This TCR came from a human donor with multiple sclerosis. Sequencing was done on a sample of CD4+ T cells from PBMCs. The rearrangement uses TRBV11-1 and TRBJ1-1; possible D gene TRBD1, 5 bases. The CDR3: CASSLGEGTEAFF. The CDR3 nucleotides are TGTGCCAGCAGCTTGGGGGAGGGCACTGAAGCTTTCTTT.